The source of this TCR beta chain is a study of T-cell reconstitution after alpha-beta-depleted transplantation in children. General study points: Elevated TCRbeta diversity at day 60 was traced, in some patients, to surviving recipient T cells and thymic progenitors.

This CDR3 contains 11 residues. The V and J ends lost 5 bases and 5 bases respectively, with 6 bases between them. Germline values: CDR1 MNHEY, CDR2 SMNVEV (reference sequence). This sample's TCRbeta library carried unique molecular identifier barcodes. TCRdb reprocessed the PCR reads via MiXCR and lists one record per CDR3 protein. The profile covers 600,000 to 800,000 distinct CDR3 sequences, with over 10% appearing a single time and around 0.8% taken by the ten largest. This clonotype was detected many times. The antigen is unknown. This sequence joins TRBV27 and TRBJ1-2; D might be TRBD1 (6 bases). The starting material was PBMCs, obtained before TCRalphabeta/CD19-depleted stem cell transplant. The receptor comes from a girl aged 2 to 9 with congenital amegakaryocytic thrombocytopenia, due to receive a stem cell transplant. The CDR3 protein is CASSTGYGYTF. The CDR3 coding sequence is TGTGCCAGCAGTACAGGGTATGGCTACACCTTC.